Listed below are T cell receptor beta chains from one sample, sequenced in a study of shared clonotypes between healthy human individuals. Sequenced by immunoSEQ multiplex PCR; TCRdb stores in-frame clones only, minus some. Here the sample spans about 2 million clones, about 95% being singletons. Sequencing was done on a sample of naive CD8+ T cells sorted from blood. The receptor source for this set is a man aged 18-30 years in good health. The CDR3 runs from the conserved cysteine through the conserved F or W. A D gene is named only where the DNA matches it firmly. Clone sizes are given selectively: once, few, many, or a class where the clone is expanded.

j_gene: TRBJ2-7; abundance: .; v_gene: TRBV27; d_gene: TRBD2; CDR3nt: TGTGCCAGCACTATGACCGGGGGGGCCTACGAGCAGTACTTC; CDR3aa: CASTMTGGAYEQYF
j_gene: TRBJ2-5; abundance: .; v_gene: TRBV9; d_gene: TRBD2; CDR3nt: TGTGCCAGCAGCGGGGGACTAGCGGGAGTTGAGACCCAGTACTTC; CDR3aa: CASSGGLAGVETQYF
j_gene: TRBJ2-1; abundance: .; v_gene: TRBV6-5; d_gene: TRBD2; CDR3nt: TGTGCCAGCAGTTTGGTAGGGGAGGGAGACAATGAGCAGTTCTTC; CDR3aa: CASSLVGEGDNEQFF
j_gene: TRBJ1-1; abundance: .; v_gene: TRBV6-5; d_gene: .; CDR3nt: TGTGCCAGCAGTTACTCTCAAACGGGGACTGAAGCTTTCTTT; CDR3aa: CASSYSQTGTEAFF
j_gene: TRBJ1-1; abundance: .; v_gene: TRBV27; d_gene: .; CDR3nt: TGTGCCAGCAGGGCAGGCTTAATGAACACTGAAGCTTTCTTT; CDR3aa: CASRAGLMNTEAFF
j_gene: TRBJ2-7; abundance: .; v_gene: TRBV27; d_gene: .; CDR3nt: TGTGCCAGCAGTTCTCTAAATTCGGGGGGCCGGGAATACGAGCAGTACTTC; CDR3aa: CASSSLNSGGREYEQYF
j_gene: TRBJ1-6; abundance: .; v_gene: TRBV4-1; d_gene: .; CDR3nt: TGCGCCAGCAGAGTCCGGGGGGCTGTGGATTCACCCCTCCACTTT; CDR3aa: CASRVRGAVDSPLHF
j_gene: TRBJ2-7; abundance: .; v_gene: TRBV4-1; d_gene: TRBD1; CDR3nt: TGCGCCAGCAGCCTAGCCGTCGGGACAGGGGGCTTCGAGCAGTACTTC; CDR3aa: CASSLAVGTGGFEQYF
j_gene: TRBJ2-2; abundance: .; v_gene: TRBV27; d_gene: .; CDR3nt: TGTGCCAGCAGTTTCTCAGGCACCGGGGAGCTGTTTTTT; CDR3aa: CASSFSGTGELFF
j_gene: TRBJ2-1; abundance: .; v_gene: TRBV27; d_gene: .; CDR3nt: TGTGCCAGCGGGAGCTCCTACAATGAGCAGTTCTTC; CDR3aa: CASGSSYNEQFF
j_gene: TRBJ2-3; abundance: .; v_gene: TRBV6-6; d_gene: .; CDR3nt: TGTGCCAGCAGTTACTCTCCTAGCACAGATACGCAGTATTTT; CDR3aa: CASSYSPSTDTQYF
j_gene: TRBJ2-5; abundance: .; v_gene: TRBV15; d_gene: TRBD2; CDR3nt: TGTGCCACCAGCACCCACGTTAGGACTAGCGGGGCAGAGACCCAGTACTTC; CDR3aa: CATSTHVRTSGAETQYF
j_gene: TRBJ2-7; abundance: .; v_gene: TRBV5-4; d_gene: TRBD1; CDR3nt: TGTGCCAGCAGCCACGGGGACAGACCCTACGAGCAGTACTTC; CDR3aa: CASSHGDRPYEQYF
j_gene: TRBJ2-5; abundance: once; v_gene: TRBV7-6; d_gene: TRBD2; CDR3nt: TGTGCCAGCAGCCCCCCTCGGATAGCGGGAGTTGGAGGAGAGACCCAGTACTTC; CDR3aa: CASSPPRIAGVGGETQYF
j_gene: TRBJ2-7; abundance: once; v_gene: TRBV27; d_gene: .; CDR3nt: TGTGCCAGCAGTTTTGGGGCTTCCTACGAGCAGTACTTC; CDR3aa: CASSFGASYEQYF
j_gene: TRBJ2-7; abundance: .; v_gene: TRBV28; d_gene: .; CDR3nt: TGTGCCAGCAGTTTGGAAGGGGTGCCCTACGAGCAGTACTTC; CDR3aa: CASSLEGVPYEQYF
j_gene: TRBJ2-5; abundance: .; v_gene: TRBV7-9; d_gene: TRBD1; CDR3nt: TGTGCCAGCAGCGGATTACAGGGGATACAAGAGACCCAGTACTTC; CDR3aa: CASSGLQGIQETQYF
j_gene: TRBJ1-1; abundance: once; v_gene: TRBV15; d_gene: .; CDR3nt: TGTGCCACCAGCATCCGGACCTCTGAAGCTTTCTTT; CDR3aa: CATSIRTSEAFF
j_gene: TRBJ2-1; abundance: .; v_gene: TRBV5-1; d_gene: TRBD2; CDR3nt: TGCGCCAGCAGCCCTTTGGTAGCGGGAGTGAAAAATGAGCAGTTCTTC; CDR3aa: CASSPLVAGVKNEQFF